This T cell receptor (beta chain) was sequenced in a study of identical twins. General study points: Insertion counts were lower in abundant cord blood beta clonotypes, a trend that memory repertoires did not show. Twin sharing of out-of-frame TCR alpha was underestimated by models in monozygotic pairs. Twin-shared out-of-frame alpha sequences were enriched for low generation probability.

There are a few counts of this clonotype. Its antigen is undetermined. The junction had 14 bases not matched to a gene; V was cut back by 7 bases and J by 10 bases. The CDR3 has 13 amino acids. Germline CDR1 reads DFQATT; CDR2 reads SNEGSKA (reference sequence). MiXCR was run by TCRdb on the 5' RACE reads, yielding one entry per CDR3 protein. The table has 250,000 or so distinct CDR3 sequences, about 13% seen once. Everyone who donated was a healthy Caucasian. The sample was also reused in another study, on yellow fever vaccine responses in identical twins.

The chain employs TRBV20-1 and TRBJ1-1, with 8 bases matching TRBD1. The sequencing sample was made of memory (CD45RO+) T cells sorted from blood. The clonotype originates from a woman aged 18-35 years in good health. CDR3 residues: CSVVQGDSYRAFF. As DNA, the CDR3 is TGCAGTGTGGTACAGGGGGATAGTTATCGAGCTTTCTTT.